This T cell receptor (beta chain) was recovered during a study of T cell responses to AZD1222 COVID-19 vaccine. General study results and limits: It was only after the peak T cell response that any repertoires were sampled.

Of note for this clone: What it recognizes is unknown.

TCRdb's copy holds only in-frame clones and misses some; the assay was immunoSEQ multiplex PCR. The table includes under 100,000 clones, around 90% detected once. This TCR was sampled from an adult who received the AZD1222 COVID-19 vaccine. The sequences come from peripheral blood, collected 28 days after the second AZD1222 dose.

CDR3 sequence: CASSLEGTGPRTQYF. CDR3 nucleotide sequence: TGCGCCAGCAGCTTGGAGGGGACAGGGCCGCGGACCCAGTACTTC. The chain has TRBV5-1 and TRBJ2-5; 9 nucleotides agree with TRBD1. V shed 0 bases and J 7 bases; nucleotides not matched to a gene: 7. The CDR3 consists of 15 residues. Germline V gene data show CDR1 as SGHRS and CDR2 as YFSETQ.